This T cell receptor (beta chain) stems from a study of cytomegalovirus exposure and HLA in healthy donors. Study-level information: Earlier sequencing of about 179 million T cells yielded 120 million or so unique TCR beta sequences.

Amplification used 60 Vbeta primers and 13 Jbeta primers. Sequencing used immunoSEQ multiplex PCR; TCRdb keeps in-frame clones, though not all of them. The sample contains 120,000 to 150,000 clones, about 80% of which appear only once. The V end lost 4 bases, the J end lost 5 bases, and 14 bases lay between the germline ends. CDR1 PRHDT and CDR2 FYEKMQ come from the germline V gene (reference sequence). There are 14 residues in the CDR3. Sequencing was carried out using PBMCs. This TCR was recovered from a woman under 40 in good health and CMV-seronegative. V usage is TRBV13 and J usage is TRBJ2-5; D perhaps matches TRBD2 (5 bases). The CDR3 spells CASSSARGMETQYF. Here the CDR3 DNA reads TGTGCCAGCAGCTCCGCCCGGGGAATGGAGACCCAGTACTTC. Based on the CDR3 plus reference TRBV13 and TRBJ2-5, the full variable domain is AAGVIQSPRHLIKEKRETATLKCYPIPRHDTVYWYQQGPGQDPQFLISFYEKMQSDKGSIPDRFSAQQFSDYHSELNMSSLELGDSALYFCASSSARGMETQYFGPGTRLLVL.